The next 28 T cell receptor beta chains were all read from a single sample in a study of OX40 agonist ivuxolimab in advanced cancers. The receptor library was made with the immunoSEQ multiplex PCR assay. The source is immuneACCESS, and TCRdb retained only in-frame sequences with V and J called. Part of the clones is not carried over; for the studies checked, unresolved V genes explain less than half of this, and the remainder is unexplained. This sample lists 80,000 to 95,000 clones; approximately 86% were detected once. Approximately 2% of the sample rests with the top ten. The sample was CD4+ or CD8+ T cells sorted from blood, taken in a trial of the OX40 agonist ivuxolimab. The origin of the receptors is an adult with an advanced solid tumor such as melanoma, head and neck, liver or kidney cancer.

This rearrangement joins TRBV7-8 to TRBJ2-7; 12 bases align to TRBD2. The germline V gene has CDR1 SGHVS and CDR2 FQNEAQ. V trimming: 5 bases; J trimming: 1 base; junction bases outside the gene matches: 15. This CDR3 comprises 19 residues. The CDR3 region has the DNA TGTGCCAGCAGCGGTGACTCGGCTAGCGGGGGGGCGGCTTCCTACGAGCAGTACTTC. It specifies CASSGDSASGGAASYEQYF.

The chain uses TRBV5-1 and TRBJ2-1; 7 nucleotides agree with TRBD2. Germline V gene data show CDR1 as SGHRS and CDR2 as YFSETQ. J gave up 3 bases and V 4 bases, and 4 bases lay outside the gene matches. This CDR3 region has 14 residues. CDR3 loop: CASSRGDDYNEQFF. The CDR3, as DNA: TGCGCCAGCAGCCGGGGGGATGACTACAATGAGCAGTTCTTC.

This chain uses TRBV7-2 with TRBJ1-3; D not certain. Germline CDR1 reads SGHTA; CDR2 reads FQGNSA. This CDR3 is 16 amino acids long. The germline V and J ends were trimmed by 6 bases and 0 bases, with 15 bases remaining between them. The CDR3 protein is CASRSSRAGSGNTIYF. The CDR3 coding sequence is TGTGCCAGCAGAAGTTCCCGGGCAGGCTCTGGAAACACCATATATTTT.

The chain joins TRBV7-3 to TRBJ2-3; TRBD2 aligns across 13 bases. CDR1 is SGHTA, CDR2 FQGTGA, per germline. CDR3 size: 17 residues. Unmatched junction bases numbered 8, after V lost 6 bases and J lost 2 bases. In nucleotides, the CDR3 is TGTGCCAGCAGTAACGGACTAGCGGGGGTATTCACAGATACGCAGTATTTT. Its translation is CASSNGLAGVFTDTQYF. The whole variable domain, filled in from reference TRBV7-3 and TRBJ2-3, reads GAGVSQTPSNKVTEKGKYVELRCDPISGHTALYWYRQSLGQGPEFLIYFQGTGAADDSGLPNDRFFAVRPEGSVSTLKIQRTERGDSAVYLCASSNGLAGVFTDTQYFGPGTRLTVL.

J is TRBJ2-5 and V is TRBV2; 8 bases line up with TRBD2. The CDR3 is 16 residues long. V dropped 3 bases and J dropped 1; count of bases not matched to a gene: 7. Germline V gives CDR1 SNHLY, CDR2 FYNNEI. As DNA, the CDR3 is TGTGCCAGCAGTGACGAGTTCGGGGGGGTCCAAGAGACCCAGTACTTC. It is translated as CASSDEFGGVQETQYF.

The CDR3 DNA reads as TGTGCCAGCAGCCAGGACCGTCTTGACTCTGGAAACACCATATATTTT. Protein product: CASSQDRLDSGNTIYF. The rearrangement links TRBV14 to TRBJ1-3; D unclear. Germline V CDR1 and CDR2: SGHDN, FVKESK. The CDR3 spans 16 residues. V lost 3 bases to trimming and J lost 0 bases, with 12 bases between them.

V and J are TRBV27 and TRBJ1-1; 7 bases agree with TRBD1. The trim removed 5 bases at V and 4 bases at J, leaving 16 bases unmatched. The germline V gene has CDR1 MNHEY and CDR2 SMNVEV (reference sequence). CDR3 length equals 17 residues. CDR3 sequence (DNA): TGTGCCAGCAGTATAGACAGGGTGGCCCTTCTGGGCACTGAAGCTTTCTTT. It is translated as CASSIDRVALLGTEAFF.

The V and J genes are TRBV6-1 and TRBJ1-4; 7 bases line up with TRBD1. Germline trimming cut 5 bases from V and 5 bases from J; bases unmatched to any gene: 5. Germline CDR1 reads MNHNS; CDR2 reads SASEGT. The CDR3 spans 14 residues. CDR3 coding DNA: TGTGCCAGCAGTATACAGGGGACAAATGAAAAACTGTTTTTT. This codes for CASSIQGTNEKLFF.

The chain combines TRBV6-5 with TRBJ2-5; D is unclear. Trimming cost V 6 bases and J 7 bases, with 18 bases left between them. The germline V gene has CDR1 MNHEY and CDR2 SVGAGI. This CDR3 comprises 14 residues. Here the CDR3 DNA reads TGTGCCAGCAGCCTAGAAGGGCAGCGAGGGACCCAGTACTTC. This encodes CASSLEGQRGTQYF.

V is TRBV7-9 and J is TRBJ1-2, with TRBD1 identical over 12 bases. The V and J ends lost 1 base and 7 bases, in that order; junction bases with no gene match: 1. The CDR3 is 14 amino acids. Germline values: CDR1 SEHNR, CDR2 FQNEAQ (reference sequence). The CDR3 coding sequence is TGTGCCAGCAGCTTAGGGGGACAGGGGGCTGGCTACACCTTC. As protein: CASSLGGQGAGYTF.

The V and J genes are TRBV7-9 and TRBJ1-2; maybe TRBD1 (5 bases). This CDR3 region has 12 residues. Per germline, CDR1 SEHNR and CDR2 FQNEAQ (reference sequence). V lost 2 bases and J 7 bases, leaving 8 bases between the germline ends. The CDR3 DNA follows: TGTGCCAGCAGCTTATGGGGCGGTGGCTACACCTTC. It is translated as CASSLWGGGYTF.

The chain carries TRBV6-5 and TRBJ1-1; D unresolved. Trimming pared 2 bases from V and 2 bases from J, leaving 9 bases between. The germline V gene encodes CDR1 MNHEY and CDR2 SVGAGI. The CDR3 spans 14 residues. The CDR3 DNA follows: TGTGCCAGCAGTTACGAGCCTATAAACACTGAAGCTTTCTTT. As protein: CASSYEPINTEAFF.

This clone was counted a few times. The CDR3 DNA reads TGTGCCAGCAAAGTCGACAGGGGGCAGAATCAGCCCCAGCATTTT. Its protein is CASKVDRGQNQPQHF. This chain uses TRBV2 with TRBJ1-5; TRBD1 aligns across 10 bases. Germline V gives CDR1 SNHLY, CDR2 FYNNEI. Trimming took 7 bases from V and 4 from J; bases not matched to a gene: 7. The CDR3 is 15 residues long.

The chain has TRBV14 and TRBJ2-3; D unresolved. CDR3 size: 11 residues. Between the trimmed V and J ends, which lost 5 bases and 6 bases, there was a span of 6 bases. Germline V gene sequence: CDR1 SGHDN, CDR2 FVKESK. The CDR3, as DNA: TGTGCCAGCAGCTTGGGGGATACGCAGTATTTT. This codes for CASSLGDTQYF.

The genes are TRBV29-1 and TRBJ2-4, with 10 positions matching TRBD1. The V gene's germline CDR1 is SQVTM and CDR2 ANQGSEA. Trimming removed 2 bases from V and 8 bases from J; junction bases left unmatched: 12. The CDR3 covers 16 residues. Here the CDR3 reads CSVEWAEDRGLDIQYF. In DNA, the CDR3 is TGCAGCGTTGAATGGGCGGAGGACAGGGGGTTAGACATTCAGTACTTC.

The chain links TRBV19 to TRBJ2-2; 8 positions agree with TRBD2. CDR1 LNHDA and CDR2 SQIVND come from the germline V gene (reference sequence). Germline trimming cut 7 bases from V and 4 bases from J; bases unmatched to any gene: 8. The length of the CDR3 is 15 residues. The CDR3, as DNA: TGTGCCAGTACTCGGGGGGGCATTCTCACCGGGGAGCTGTTTTTT. Its translation is CASTRGGILTGELFF.

The CDR3 coding sequence is TGCGCCAGCAGCCAAGGTAGTAGCGGGGGGGTCACAGATACGCAGTATTTT. Amino acid sequence: CASSQGSSGGVTDTQYF. The V gene is TRBV4-1, the J gene TRBJ2-3; TRBD2 matches 11 bases. Per germline, CDR1 MGHRA and CDR2 YSYEKL. This CDR3 has 17 residues. The junction had 5 bases not matched to a gene; V was cut back by 1 base and J by 2 bases.

The chain uses TRBV7-9 and TRBJ1-1, with 7 bases matching TRBD1. CDR1 is SEHNR and CDR2 is FQNEAQ in the germline V gene (reference sequence). V was pared by 7 bases and J by 3 bases, with 8 bases of the junction left unmatched. The CDR3 runs 14 residues. The CDR3 loop reads CASTYRGVDTEAFF. CDR3 in DNA: TGTGCCAGCACCTACAGGGGAGTGGACACTGAAGCTTTCTTT.

The chain is built from TRBV6-5 and TRBJ2-6; the D gene is possibly TRBD2 (6 bases). Germline values: CDR1 MNHEY, CDR2 SVGAGI. The V gene lost 5 bases and the J gene lost 2 bases, with 10 bases spanning the gap. The CDR3 is made up of 15 amino acids. CDR3 in amino acids: CASSTGEAGANVLTF. The CDR3 DNA is TGTGCCAGCAGTACCGGGGAGGCTGGGGCCAACGTCCTGACTTTC.

The chain couples TRBV28 to TRBJ2-2; 12 bases agree with TRBD1. Trimming took 7 bases from V and 5 from J; bases not matched to a gene: 20. This CDR3 comprises 20 residues. Per the germline V gene, CDR1 is MDHEN and CDR2 is SYDVKM. The CDR3 region is CASTSPGQGARRTRTGELFF. The CDR3 DNA is TGTGCCAGCACCTCGCCGGGACAGGGGGCGCGAAGAACAAGGACCGGGGAGCTGTTTTTT.

Of note for this clone: Different DNA sequences within this sample yield the same CDR3. The rearrangement uses TRBV7-2 and TRBJ2-5; TRBD1 matches at 11 bases. V dropped 1 base and J dropped 1; count of bases not matched to a gene: 2. The CDR3 runs 16 residues. Germline-derived CDR1 and CDR2 are SGHTA and FQGNSA. As DNA, the CDR3 is TGTGCCAGCAGCTTAGTTGGGACAGGGGGCCAAGAGACCCAGTACTTC. It yields the protein CASSLVGTGGQETQYF.

This clone was found a few times. V and J are TRBV19 and TRBJ1-6; the match to TRBD1 covers 8 bases. CDR3 size: 14 residues. V dropped 5 bases and J dropped 9; count of bases not matched to a gene: 6. CDR1 and CDR2 (germline): LNHDA, SQIVND (reference sequence). The CDR3 is CASSLSGGGSPLHF. In DNA form, the CDR3 reads TGTGCCAGTAGTCTCTCAGGGGGCGGTTCACCCCTCCACTTT. The full variable domain, its missing parts supplied by reference TRBV19 and TRBJ1-6, is DGGITQSPKYLFRKEGQNVTLSCEQNLNHDAMYWYRQDPGQGLRLIYYSQIVNDFQKGDIAEGYSVSREKKESFPLTVTSAQKNPTAFYLCASSLSGGGSPLHFGNGTRLTVT.

The chain carries TRBV30 and TRBJ1-5; D gene uncertain. This CDR3 region has 20 residues. CDR1 is GTSNPN, CDR2 SVGIG, per germline (reference sequence). V lost 2 bases, J lost 0 bases, and 26 bases lay in between. The CDR3 coding sequence is TGTGCCTGGAGTCGTATGCGTCCGTTTCGGACGGCCTATAGCAATCAGCCCCAGCATTTT. Translation gives CAWSRMRPFRTAYSNQPQHF. The complete variable domain, with remaining parts taken from reference TRBV30 and TRBJ1-5, reads SQTIHQWPATLVQPVGSPLSLECTVEGTSNPNLYWYRQAAGRGLQLLFYSVGIGQISSEVPQNLSASRPQDRQFILSSKKLLLSDSGFYLCAWSRMRPFRTAYSNQPQHFGDGTRLSIL.

CDR3: CASSLDPGSNQPQHF. Here the CDR3 DNA reads TGTGCCAGCAGCTTAGATCCGGGGAGCAATCAGCCCCAGCATTTT. V and J are TRBV11-2 and TRBJ1-5, with D unclear. Trimming left V 0 bases short and J 1 base short, with 7 bases between. The CDR3 is 15 residues long. In germline, CDR1 is SGHAT, CDR2 FQNNGV.

The V and J genes are TRBV30 and TRBJ1-5, with TRBD1 identical over 8 bases. Germline V gives CDR1 GTSNPN, CDR2 SVGIG (reference sequence). CDR3 length equals 18 residues. V shed 1 base, J shed 0 bases, and the junction held 11 bases outside the gene matches. The CDR3 region has the DNA TGTGCCTGGAGTGGGGACAGGAGTTTGCACCATAGCAATCAGCCCCAGCATTTT. Translating gives CAWSGDRSLHHSNQPQHF.

The chain has TRBV5-1 and TRBJ2-2; no reliable D call. CDR1 is SGHRS and CDR2 is YFSETQ in the germline V gene. V was shortened by 0 bases and J by 5 bases, with 23 bases between the two germline ends. The length of the CDR3 is 19 residues. The CDR3 sequence: CASSLDLALLQLKTGELFF. The CDR3 DNA reads as TGCGCCAGCAGCTTGGATTTGGCCCTCCTTCAGTTAAAAACCGGGGAGCTGTTTTTT.

This chain connects TRBV25-1 to TRBJ1-1, with 8 bases matching TRBD1. J was trimmed by 5 bases and V by 4 bases; bases with no gene match: 18. CDR3 length equals 18 residues. Per germline, CDR1 MGHDK and CDR2 SYGVNS. This chain's CDR3 is CASSAPVGGRGRETEAFF. CDR3 coding DNA: TGTGCCAGCAGTGCCCCGGTTGGGGGCAGGGGGCGGGAAACTGAAGCTTTCTTT.

This clone has a single count. This chain uses TRBV19 with TRBJ2-6; the match to TRBD1 covers 10 bases. The ends lost 5 bases at V and 2 bases at J; junction bases unmatched: 9. The CDR3 extends over 18 amino acids. Germline-derived CDR1 and CDR2 are LNHDA and SQIVND (reference sequence). CDR3 in amino acids: CASSSGTGVNTGANVLTF. The CDR3 region has the DNA TGTGCCAGTAGTTCGGGGACAGGGGTCAACACTGGGGCCAACGTCCTGACTTTC.